The 31 T cell receptor beta chains presented below share a single source sample, sequenced in a study of graft-versus-host responses after intestinal transplantation. Measured with immunoSEQ multiplex PCR; TCRdb has only the in-frame clones, and not every one. Of over 100,000 clones listed, roughly 96% were seen once; the top ten hold roughly 3.5%. Antigen specificity for these receptors is unknown. This material consisted of unstimulated CD8+ T cells sorted from spleen or lymph node cells, taken before intestinal transplant. Source of these receptors: a human donor who received an intestinal transplant.

V gene TRBV4-1 combines with J gene TRBJ2-7; 9 bases match TRBD2. The germline gives CDR1 MGHRA, CDR2 YSYEKL. The V gene end was trimmed by 0 bases and the J gene end by 3 bases; junction bases not matched to a gene: 6. CDR3 length: 16 residues. The CDR3 spells CASSQEGSGSYYEQYF. The CDR3 bases are TGCGCCAGCAGCCAAGAGGGTAGCGGGAGTTACTACGAGCAGTACTTC.

The rearrangement links TRBV4-2 to TRBJ2-7; TRBD1 aligns across 8 bases. This CDR3 is built from 15 residues. After removal of 0 bases from V and 5 bases from J, the junction contained 6 bases not matched to a gene. Germline V CDR1 and CDR2: LGHNA, YNFKEQ. CDR3 region: CASSQEGTGKNEQYF. The CDR3 DNA sequence: TGTGCCAGCAGCCAAGAGGGGACAGGCAAGAACGAGCAGTACTTC.

This rearrangement joins TRBV15 to TRBJ2-3; TRBD2 aligns across 8 bases. The CDR3 runs 18 residues. The junction had 9 bases not matched to a gene; V was cut back by 1 base and J by 0 bases. Germline assignment: CDR1 LNHNV and CDR2 YYDKDF (reference sequence). In nucleotides, the CDR3 is TGTGCCACCAGCAGAGGGGCAGGACTAGCAGACAGCACAGATACGCAGTATTTT. This encodes CATSRGAGLADSTDTQYF.

This clone was seen just once. V and J are TRBV6-5 and TRBJ1-5; D is perhaps TRBD1 (6 bases). This CDR3 has 15 amino acids. Trimming removed 2 bases at V and 9 bases at J, with 17 bases between. Per germline, CDR1 MNHEY and CDR2 SVGAGI. The CDR3 DNA is TGTGCCAGCAGTTACCCAATCGAAGGAGGGGGGCCCCAGCATTTT. It is translated as CASSYPIEGGGPQHF.

This rearrangement joins TRBV5-1 to TRBJ2-1; perhaps TRBD2 as D (5 bases). CDR1 and CDR2 (germline): SGHRS, YFSETQ. There are 11 residues in the CDR3. V lost 7 bases to trimming and J lost 9 bases, with 11 bases between them. For the CDR3, the DNA is TGCGCCAGCGGCCTTAGCGTTGAGCAGTTCTTC. This translates into CASGLSVEQFF. Full variable domain (outside the CDR3, taken from reference TRBV5-1 and TRBJ2-1): KAGVTQTPRYLIKTRGQQVTLSCSPISGHRSVSWYQQTPGQGLQFLFEYFSETQRNKGNFPGRFSGRQFSNSRSEMNVSTLELGDSALYLCASGLSVEQFFGPGTRLTVL.

The chain recombines TRBV4-1 with TRBJ2-1; D gene unclear. From germline, CDR1 is MGHRA and CDR2 YSYEKL. Between the trimmed V and J ends, which lost 4 bases and 6 bases, there was a span of 16 bases. The CDR3 has 15 amino acids. The CDR3 nucleotides read TGCGCCAGCAGCCCCGATCCTCGAATACTCAATGAGCAGTTCTTC. This encodes CASSPDPRILNEQFF.

Only one count was recorded for this clone. The gene calls are TRBV5-6 and TRBJ2-3, with 9 nucleotides matching TRBD2. CDR3 length: 16 amino acids. The V gene end was trimmed by 3 bases and the J gene end by 1 base; junction bases not matched to a gene: 6. Germline-derived CDR1 and CDR2 are SGHDT and YYEEEE. The DNA for the CDR3 is TGTGCCAGCAGCTGGGGGACTAGCCGGGGCACAGATACGCAGTATTTT. This sequence encodes CASSWGTSRGTDTQYF.

Concerning this clone: Within the sample, other DNA sequences also encode this same CDR3. The CDR3 protein is CASSDNEQFF. The CDR3 DNA reads as TGTGCCAGCAGCGACAATGAGCAGTTCTTC. V and J are TRBV28 and TRBJ2-1, with no clear D. CDR3 size: 10 residues. V shed 6 bases and J shed 5 bases, with 2 bases lying between them. CDR1 and CDR2 (germline): MDHEN, SYDVKM.

The chain is built from TRBV9 and TRBJ1-2, with D hard to call. CDR3 length: 13 residues. Germline loops: CDR1 SGDLS, CDR2 YYNGEE. V lost 4 bases and J lost 3, with 10 bases in between. The CDR3 region has the DNA TGTGCCAGCAGCCCGACGGTTTACTATGGCTACACCTTC. Amino acid sequence: CASSPTVYYGYTF.

The genes are TRBV5-1 and TRBJ2-1; D perhaps matches TRBD2 (5 bases). Germline values: CDR1 SGHRS, CDR2 YFSETQ. Trimming cost V 2 bases and J 5 bases, with 8 bases left between them. CDR3 size: 13 residues. CDR3 DNA sequence: TGCGCCAGCAGCTTCCTCGGGGACAATGAGCAGTTCTTC. Its protein is CASSFLGDNEQFF.

This chain links TRBV28 with TRBJ1-1, with D unresolved. V was cut by 5 bases and J by 0 bases, with 10 bases left in between. Germline-derived CDR1 and CDR2 are MDHEN and SYDVKM. The CDR3 spans 14 residues. CDR3 in amino acids: CASSPRELNTEAFF. The CDR3 nucleotides are TGTGCCAGCAGTCCGCGCGAGTTGAACACTGAAGCTTTCTTT.

This chain links TRBV9 with TRBJ2-1; D not resolved. The CDR3 consists of 12 residues. Trimming removed 2 bases at V and 3 bases at J, with 3 bases between. CDR1 and CDR2 from the germline V gene are SGDLS and YYNGEE. The CDR3, as DNA: TGTGCCAGCAGCGTGGACTACAATGAGCAGTTCTTC. Its translation: CASSVDYNEQFF.

This sequence joins TRBV4-2 and TRBJ2-5, with D uncertain. The germline CDR1 and CDR2 sequences are LGHNA and YNFKEQ. This CDR3 comprises 15 residues. V lost 1 base, J lost 1 base, and 10 bases lay in between. The CDR3 DNA follows: TGTGCCAGCAGCCAAGGGCCAGTTGTCCAAGAGACCCAGTACTTC. Translated, it gives CASSQGPVVQETQYF.

The chain is built from TRBV9 and TRBJ1-2; 8 bases match TRBD1. Germline-derived CDR1 and CDR2 are SGDLS and YYNGEE. The CDR3 has 15 amino acids. The ends lost 3 bases at V and 2 bases at J; junction bases unmatched: 6. CDR3 residues: CASSEPGQDNYGYTF. CDR3 DNA: TGTGCCAGCAGCGAACCGGGACAGGACAACTATGGCTACACCTTC. Drawing the rest from reference TRBV9 and TRBJ1-2, the complete variable domain is DSGVTQTPKHLITATGQRVTLRCSPRSGDLSVYWYQQSLDQGLQFLIQYYNGEERAKGNILERFSAQQFPDLHSELNLSSLELGDSALYFCASSEPGQDNYGYTFGSGTRLTVV.

V and J are TRBV18 and TRBJ1-1; 8 nucleotides line up with TRBD1. Germline values: CDR1 KGHSH, CDR2 LQKENI. V shed 1 base, J shed 6 bases, and the junction held 7 bases outside the gene matches. The CDR3 is made up of 15 amino acids. As DNA, the CDR3 is TGTGCCAGCTCACCACTTACAGGGGGAAGGGCTGAAGCTTTCTTT. It is translated as CASSPLTGGRAEAFF.

This clone came up once. The rearrangement joins TRBV29-1 to TRBJ2-7; D is uncertain. CDR1 and CDR2 from the germline V gene are SQVTM and ANQGSEA. The CDR3 consists of 13 residues. V lost 7 bases to trimming and J lost 3 bases, with 16 bases between them. The CDR3 DNA is TGCAGCGCTATACTATCAGTCAACTACGAGCAGTACTTC. Amino acids: CSAILSVNYEQYF.

The chain links TRBV6-1 to TRBJ2-5; weak D call: TRBD1 (5 bases). The germline V and J ends were trimmed by 1 base and 5 bases, with 14 bases remaining between them. The CDR3 extends over 15 amino acids. Germline V gives CDR1 MNHNS, CDR2 SASEGT. CDR3 sequence: CASSEVDTFKETQYF. In nucleotides, the CDR3 is TGTGCCAGCAGTGAAGTGGACACTTTCAAGGAGACCCAGTACTTC.

The chain uses TRBV6-1 and TRBJ1-5; D possibly corresponds to TRBD1 (5 bases). The germline V gene encodes CDR1 MNHNS and CDR2 SASEGT. Trimming removed 3 bases from V and 0 bases from J, with 15 bases in between. CDR3 size: 17 residues. For the CDR3, the DNA is TGTGCCAGCAGTGACCCGACAGCACTTTATAGCAATCAGCCCCAGCATTTT. It translates to CASSDPTALYSNQPQHF.

The chain couples TRBV27 to TRBJ2-2; D is ambiguous. Germline CDR1 and CDR2: MNHEY and SMNVEV (reference sequence). V was pared by 0 bases and J by 3 bases, with 8 bases between. The CDR3 sequence is 15 residues long. The CDR3 region has the DNA TGTGCCAGCAGTTTATCGCAAGGCTACACCGGGGAGCTGTTTTTT. Translated: CASSLSQGYTGELFF.

This chain links TRBV7-8 with TRBJ2-7; D perhaps matches TRBD1 (5 bases). CDR1 is SGHVS, CDR2 FQNEAQ, per germline. The CDR3 has 16 residues. Between the trimmed V and J ends, which lost 3 bases and 4 bases, there was a span of 19 bases. Here the CDR3 DNA reads TGTGCCAGCAGCTTGTTATCGTCACAGGCAAATTACGAGCAGTACTTC. This gives the protein CASSLLSSQANYEQYF.

The chain combines TRBV10-2 with TRBJ1-4; no clear D gene. Per germline, CDR1 WSHSY and CDR2 SAAADI. V was trimmed by 6 bases and J by 5 bases, leaving 13 bases between them. The CDR3 extends over 14 amino acids. The CDR3 DNA is TGCGCCAGCAGCGGAGGTGCCGGCAATGAAAAACTGTTTTTT. It codes for CASSGGAGNEKLFF.

V gene TRBV7-9 combines with J gene TRBJ2-7, with 9 bases fitting TRBD1. CDR1 SEHNR and CDR2 FQNEAQ come from the germline V gene (reference sequence). The CDR3 is made up of 14 amino acids. The V segment lost 4 bases and the J segment 3 bases; nucleotides outside the gene matches: 4. The CDR3, as DNA: TGTGCCAGCAGCTCTACGGGACAGGGCTACGAGCAGTACTTC. Residues: CASSSTGQGYEQYF.

The rearrangement links TRBV4-3 to TRBJ1-5; 7 bases match TRBD1. The CDR3 has 16 amino acids. Germline V lookup: CDR1 LGHNA, CDR2 YSLEER. The V and J ends lost 0 bases and 4 bases, in that order; junction bases with no gene match: 6. DNA for the CDR3: TGCGCCAGCAGCCAAGATGTCGGGACAGTAAATCAGCCCCAGCATTTT. It codes for CASSQDVGTVNQPQHF.

This chain links TRBV7-9 with TRBJ2-1; 13 nucleotides match TRBD2. The CDR3 is made up of 17 amino acids. Looked up from germline, CDR1 is SEHNR and CDR2 is FQNEAQ (reference sequence). With V trimmed by 5 bases and J by 3 bases, 7 bases remained unmatched. CDR3 sequence: CASSHSLAGGNYNEQFF. DNA for the CDR3: TGTGCCAGCAGCCATTCACTAGCGGGAGGGAACTACAATGAGCAGTTCTTC.

This clone has just one count. V and J are TRBV4-1 and TRBJ2-4, with TRBD2 as a possible D gene (6 bases). V lost 4 bases to trimming and J lost 3 bases, with 13 bases between them. Per germline, CDR1 MGHRA and CDR2 YSYEKL. The CDR3 extends over 15 amino acids. For the CDR3, the DNA is TGCGCCAGCAGCCTTAGCGGACCGGGCAAAAACATTCAGTACTTC. It codes for CASSLSGPGKNIQYF.

The chain combines TRBV27 with TRBJ1-1, with unresolved D. The CDR3 has 12 amino acids. Trimming took off 7 bases at V and 1 base at J, with 7 bases between the two ends. Per germline, CDR1 MNHEY and CDR2 SMNVEV (reference sequence). CDR3 sequence reads: CASTSGNTEAFF. The CDR3 coding sequence is TGTGCCAGCACGTCGGGGAACACTGAAGCTTTCTTT.

The CDR3 DNA sequence: TGTGCCAGCAGCTCCCCCTTCGGCGCAAACACAGATACGCAGTATTTT. The encoded protein is CASSSPFGANTDTQYF. The gene calls are TRBV7-8 and TRBJ2-3; no clear D. The ends were cut back, 4 bases at V and 2 bases at J, with 16 bases in the middle. Germline CDR1 reads SGHVS; CDR2 reads FQNEAQ. The CDR3 covers 16 residues.

J is TRBJ2-7 and V is TRBV5-5; D might be TRBD2 (5 bases). V lost 3 bases to trimming and J lost 0 bases, with 16 bases between them. The CDR3 consists of 16 residues. The germline V gene encodes CDR1 SGHKS and CDR2 YYEKEE (reference sequence). Here the CDR3 DNA reads TGTGCCAGCAGCTGGACCGACCCTGACTACTCCTACGAGCAGTACTTC. Amino acids: CASSWTDPDYSYEQYF.

This chain's CDR3 is CASSLGQGFSYEQYF. The CDR3, as DNA: TGTGCCAGCAGCTTAGGACAGGGTTTCTCCTACGAGCAGTACTTC. J is TRBJ2-7 and V is TRBV7-7, with 7 bases that match TRBD1. The junction had 3 bases not matched to a gene; V was cut back by 1 base and J by 0 bases. Germline lookup yields CDR1 SSHAT and CDR2 FNYEAQ (reference sequence). This CDR3 is 15 amino acids long.

The chain is built from TRBV28 and TRBJ1-6; tentative D call: TRBD1 (5 bases). Germline V gene lookup returns CDR1 MDHEN and CDR2 SYDVKM. The CDR3 sequence is 19 residues long. The V end lost 4 bases, the J end lost 10 bases, and 29 bases lay between the germline ends. The CDR3 coding sequence is TGTGCCAGCAGTTCCCCTCTTTCCGGGCAGGGAGTATTTGGGTCACCCCTCCACTTT. This gives the protein CASSSPLSGQGVFGSPLHF.

V is TRBV28 and J is TRBJ2-5; 7 bases map to TRBD1. The J call may be faulty, since TRBJ2-7 better matches the DNA end. Germline-derived CDR1 and CDR2 are MDHEN and SYDVKM. This CDR3 is built from 15 residues. The CDR3 nucleotides are TGTGCCAGCAGTTTAATACCAGGGGGACGGTACGAGCAGTACTTC. The encoded protein is CASSLIPGGRYEQYF.